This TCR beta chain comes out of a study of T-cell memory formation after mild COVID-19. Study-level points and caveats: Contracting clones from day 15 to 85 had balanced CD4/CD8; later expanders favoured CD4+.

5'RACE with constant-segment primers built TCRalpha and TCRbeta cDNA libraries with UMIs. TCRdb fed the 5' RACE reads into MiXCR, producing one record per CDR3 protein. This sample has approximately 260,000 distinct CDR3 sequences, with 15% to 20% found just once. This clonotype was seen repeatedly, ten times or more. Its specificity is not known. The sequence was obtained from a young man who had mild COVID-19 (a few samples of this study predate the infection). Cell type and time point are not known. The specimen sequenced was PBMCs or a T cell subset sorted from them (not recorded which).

The CDR3 reads CASSLAGSYEQYV. For the CDR3, the DNA is TGTGCCAGCAGTTTGGCGGGGTCCTACGAGCAGTACGTC. This chain connects TRBV28 to TRBJ2-7, with D perhaps TRBD2 (6 bases). V was shortened by 3 bases and J by 1 base, with 7 bases between the two germline ends. The germline V gene encodes CDR1 MDHEN and CDR2 SYDVKM. CDR3 length: 13 residues.